The 32 T cell receptor beta chains presented below share a single source sample, sequenced in a study of technical replicates of blood from a handful of donors. Assay: immunoSEQ multiplex PCR; the TCRdb copy retains only in-frame clones and omits some. The sample lists 60,000 to 65,000 clones; about 88% were seen once. Sequencing was done on a sample of PBMCs. These receptors were taken from a human donor in good health. Some clones in this sample may be carry-over from other donors' samples.

The chain links TRBV5-4 to TRBJ1-6; 7 bases agree with TRBD1. Germline CDR1 and CDR2: SGHNT and YYREEE (reference sequence). V lost 6 bases to trimming and J lost 3 bases; unmatched junction nucleotides: 6. This CDR3 is 15 amino acids long. Here the CDR3 DNA reads TGTGCCAGCACACAGGACAGGAGCTATAATTCACCCCTCCACTTT. It codes for CASTQDRSYNSPLHF.

This clone occurred once. This chain joins TRBV7-6 and TRBJ2-5, with a possible D match to TRBD1 (6 bases). There are 15 residues in the CDR3. Trimming took 5 bases from V and 7 from J, leaving 20 bases between them. The V gene's germline CDR1 is SGHVS and CDR2 FNYEAQ. The CDR3 DNA sequence: TGTGCCAGCAGCACAGGACGGGACACCCTGGGGACCCAGTACTTC. The encoded protein is CASSTGRDTLGTQYF.

V usage is TRBV6-5 and J usage is TRBJ2-5, with D possibly matching TRBD1 (6 bases). Trimming shortened V by 0 bases and J by 0 bases, and 8 bases separated the two germline ends. Germline assignment: CDR1 MNHEY and CDR2 SVGAGI. The CDR3 is 15 residues long. The CDR3 DNA is TGTGCCAGCAGTTACTCCGGACAGTACCAAGAGACCCAGTACTTC. Its protein is CASSYSGQYQETQYF.

The chain is built from TRBV2 and TRBJ1-1; perhaps TRBD1 as D (6 bases). This CDR3 is 13 amino acids long. Between the trimmed V and J ends, which lost 1 base and 5 bases, there was a span of 8 bases. CDR1 is SNHLY and CDR2 is FYNNEI in the germline V gene. CDR3 sequence (DNA): TGTGCCAGCAGTGAAGAGGGGGAAACTGAAGCTTTCTTT. Its protein product is CASSEEGETEAFF.

In DNA form, the CDR3 reads TGTGCCAGCAAAAAAACAGCATACGAGCAGTACTTC. Translated: CASKKTAYEQYF. The V and J genes are TRBV6-5 and TRBJ2-7; D is unresolved. CDR3 length: 12 residues. V lost 7 bases and J lost 4, with 11 bases in between. Per germline, CDR1 MNHEY and CDR2 SVGAGI.

J is TRBJ2-7 and V is TRBV4-1, with D perhaps matching TRBD2 (5 bases). This CDR3 contains 13 residues. The germline V and J ends were trimmed by 1 base and 3 bases, with 7 bases remaining between them. From germline, CDR1 is MGHRA and CDR2 YSYEKL. CDR3 coding DNA: TGCGCCAGCAGCCAAGTGGACTTCTACGAGCAGTACTTC. It encodes CASSQVDFYEQYF.

The chain links TRBV7-8 to TRBJ1-5; D remains unclear. Trimming shortened V by 4 bases and J by 3 bases, and 10 bases separated the two germline ends. CDR1 SGHVS and CDR2 FQNEAQ come from the germline V gene. The CDR3 contains 14 residues. Written as DNA, the CDR3 is TGTGCCAGCAGCTCTTACAGTGCCAATCAGCCCCAGCATTTT. It encodes CASSSYSANQPQHF.

V usage is TRBV14 and J usage is TRBJ1-2, with D tentatively TRBD1 (5 bases). Germline V gene lookup returns CDR1 SGHDN and CDR2 FVKESK. Between the trimmed V and J ends, which lost 1 base and 6 bases, there was a span of 12 bases. The CDR3 length is 14 residues. The CDR3: CASSQGIRVNGYTF. The CDR3 DNA is TGTGCCAGCAGCCAAGGAATCAGGGTTAATGGCTACACCTTC.

V usage is TRBV10-3 and J usage is TRBJ2-1; the D gene is possibly TRBD2 (5 bases). V shed 10 bases and J shed 5 bases, with 9 bases lying between them. This CDR3 is built from 11 residues. CDR1 is ENHRY, CDR2 SYGVKD, per germline. The CDR3, as DNA: TGTGCCACACTAGAAAACAATGAGCAGTTCTTC. It translates to CATLENNEQFF.

The V call is TRBV19, the J call TRBJ1-6; a weak D match, TRBD1 (6 bases). Germline V gene data show CDR1 as LNHDA and CDR2 as SQIVND (reference sequence). Trimming stripped 7 bases from V and 8 bases from J, with 15 bases between. The CDR3 has 14 residues. This CDR3 reads CASKNTGRYSPLHF. Here the CDR3 DNA reads TGTGCCAGTAAGAATACAGGGCGGTATTCACCCCTCCACTTT.

V gene TRBV6-6 combines with J gene TRBJ1-2, with D hard to call. Germline CDR1 reads MNHNY; CDR2 reads SVGAGI (reference sequence). V was pared by 0 bases and J by 6 bases, with 8 bases between. This CDR3 comprises 13 residues. CDR3 bases: TGTGCCAGCAGTTACTCGATGAGTGATGGCTACACCTTC. Its translation: CASSYSMSDGYTF.

The chain recombines TRBV7-9 with TRBJ2-1; 7 bases line up with TRBD2. The junction had 8 bases not matched to a gene; V was cut back by 5 bases and J by 7 bases. The CDR3 totals 14 residues. Germline V CDR1 and CDR2: SEHNR, FQNEAQ (reference sequence). The CDR3 nucleotides are TGTGCCAGCAGCGTATCCGGGACTACGAATGAGCAGTTCTTC. Its translation: CASSVSGTTNEQFF.

The chain couples TRBV6-1 to TRBJ2-3, with 8 bases that match TRBD2. Germline trimming cut 8 bases from V and 0 bases from J; bases unmatched to any gene: 4. Germline V gives CDR1 MNHNS, CDR2 SASEGT. CDR3 length: 14 residues. The CDR3 coding sequence is TGTGCCAGCGGAGAGCGGGGGAGCACAGATACGCAGTATTTT. This codes for CASGERGSTDTQYF.

The J gene is TRBJ1-5, the V gene TRBV4-3; unclear D gene. V lost 0 bases and J lost 3, with 12 bases in between. This CDR3 region has 16 residues. In germline, CDR1 is LGHNA, CDR2 YSLEER. DNA of the CDR3: TGCGCCAGCAGCCAAGATCTGTGGCAGTACAATCAGCCCCAGCATTTT. Protein: CASSQDLWQYNQPQHF.

The rearrangement joins TRBV10-3 to TRBJ1-2; possibly TRBD1 for D (5 bases). Germline V gene data show CDR1 as ENHRY and CDR2 as SYGVKD. This CDR3 has 17 residues. V gave up 2 bases and J gave up 0 bases, with 16 bases separating them. This chain's CDR3 is CAISEPVGGISNYGYTF. As DNA, the CDR3 is TGTGCCATCAGTGAGCCAGTCGGGGGGATCTCTAACTATGGCTACACCTTC.

The chain carries TRBV9 and TRBJ2-3; D not certain. CDR1 and CDR2 from the germline V gene are SGDLS and YYNGEE. This CDR3 is built from 15 residues. The germline V and J ends were trimmed by 1 base and 1 base, with 10 bases remaining between them. The DNA for the CDR3 is TGTGCCAGCAGCGTATTCAATTCGGGCACAGATACGCAGTATTTT. Its protein product is CASSVFNSGTDTQYF.

The chain employs TRBV27 and TRBJ2-1, with D perhaps matching TRBD1 (5 bases). The V gene lost 4 bases and the J gene lost 8 bases, with 12 bases spanning the gap. The CDR3 spans 13 residues. The V gene's germline CDR1 is MNHEY and CDR2 SMNVEV (reference sequence). This CDR3 reads CASSSNRIHEQFF. The CDR3 coding sequence is TGTGCCAGCAGTTCAAACAGGATTCATGAGCAGTTCTTC.

J is TRBJ1-2 and V is TRBV2, with D possibly TRBD1 on 5 matching bases. This CDR3 has 13 amino acids. The germline V and J ends were trimmed by 3 bases and 9 bases, with 14 bases remaining between them. Germline V lookup: CDR1 SNHLY, CDR2 FYNNEI. For the CDR3, the DNA is TGTGCCAGCAGTGACGTTGAAGGGGCTAGCTACACCTTC. It codes for CASSDVEGASYTF.

With regard to this clone: The same CDR3 also results from other DNA sequences found in this sample. The chain has TRBV7-2 and TRBJ2-3, with D tentatively TRBD2 (5 bases). CDR3 length equals 14 residues. Looked up from germline, CDR1 is SGHTA and CDR2 is FQGNSA. V was pared by 1 base and J by 4 bases, with 9 bases between. The CDR3 loop is CASSLGLAADTQYF. CDR3 sequence (DNA): TGTGCCAGCAGCTTAGGGCTAGCTGCAGATACGCAGTATTTT.

The genes are TRBV19 and TRBJ2-4; 7 bases are a match to TRBD1. The V and J ends lost 6 bases and 4 bases, in that order; junction bases with no gene match: 15. CDR3 size: 17 residues. Germline CDR1 is LNHDA and CDR2 is SQIVND (reference sequence). The CDR3 sequence: CASSPWTGSELKNIQYF. The CDR3 DNA is TGTGCCAGTAGCCCCTGGACAGGATCAGAACTAAAAAACATTCAGTACTTC.

The chain uses TRBV11-2 and TRBJ2-7; D may be TRBD1 (5 bases). Germline loops: CDR1 SGHAT, CDR2 FQNNGV. V gave up 4 bases and J gave up 5 bases, with 9 bases separating them. CDR3 length equals 12 residues. The CDR3 loop is CASSWAGNEQYF. Here the CDR3 DNA reads TGTGCCAGCAGCTGGGCAGGGAACGAGCAGTACTTC.

The chain combines TRBV4-3 with TRBJ2-3; TRBD2 matches 9 bases. The CDR3 sequence is 18 residues long. V was clipped by 2 bases and J by 6 bases; unmatched bases: 15. Germline V gene data show CDR1 as LGHNA and CDR2 as YSLEER. CDR3 sequence (DNA): TGCGCCAGCAGCCAAAGGTCGGGCGGGGGGGCCAGAGGGGATACGCAGTATTTT. Protein sequence: CASSQRSGGGARGDTQYF.

V usage is TRBV28 and J usage is TRBJ1-1; D is unclear. The CDR3 sequence is 14 residues long. The germline gives CDR1 MDHEN, CDR2 SYDVKM. The V and J ends lost 5 bases and 3 bases respectively, with 13 bases between them. This CDR3 reads CASSALWRYTEAFF. The CDR3 region has the DNA TGTGCCAGCAGTGCCCTCTGGCGGTACACTGAAGCTTTCTTT.

The CDR3 region has the DNA TGTGCCAGCAGCTGGTTCCCGGGACAGGGTTTTAATGGCTACACCTTC. It specifies CASSWFPGQGFNGYTF. The chain couples TRBV5-8 to TRBJ1-2; 9 bases align to TRBD1. CDR1 is SGHTS, CDR2 YDEGEE, per germline. The length of the CDR3 is 16 residues. V was clipped by 3 bases and J by 6 bases; unmatched bases: 12.

The sample holds a few counts of this clone. Additional DNA sequences in this sample encode the identical CDR3. The chain has TRBV5-1 and TRBJ2-1; 8 nucleotides line up with TRBD1. V was pared by 4 bases and J by 3 bases, with 3 bases of the junction left unmatched. The CDR3 spans 14 residues. Germline CDR1 SGHRS, CDR2 YFSETQ. CDR3 nucleotides: TGCGCCAGCAGCCTAACAGGGGGCTACAATGAGCAGTTCTTC. Encoded protein: CASSLTGGYNEQFF.

This chain joins TRBV29-1 and TRBJ2-1, with 11 bases fitting TRBD1. J was trimmed by 5 bases and V by 4 bases; bases with no gene match: 10. Germline-derived CDR1 and CDR2 are SQVTM and ANQGSEA. The CDR3 runs 16 residues. CDR3 amino acids: CSVVEADRGLDNEQFF. As DNA, the CDR3 is TGCAGCGTTGTTGAGGCGGACAGGGGGCTCGACAATGAGCAGTTCTTC.

This rearrangement joins TRBV19 to TRBJ1-2, with a tentative D call TRBD1 (6 bases). The germline V gene encodes CDR1 LNHDA and CDR2 SQIVND (reference sequence). The CDR3 sequence is 13 residues long. The V end was cut by 3 bases, the J end by 8 bases, with 13 bases between. The CDR3 nucleotides are TGTGCCAGTAGTATGTTTACAGGGTCGGGCTACACCTTC. Amino acid sequence: CASSMFTGSGYTF.

This sequence joins TRBV7-9 and TRBJ2-5, with TRBD1 matching over 8 bases. The V gene end was trimmed by 7 bases and the J gene end by 7 bases; junction bases not matched to a gene: 11. The CDR3 runs 14 residues. Per the germline V gene, CDR1 is SEHNR and CDR2 is FQNEAQ (reference sequence). The CDR3, as DNA: TGTGCCAGCACCCAGGGGGCCCCCCGAGGGACCCAGTACTTC. Its translation is CASTQGAPRGTQYF.

V usage is TRBV21-1 and J usage is TRBJ2-7; the table names TRBD1, a call not compared with the DNA. TRBV21-1 is a pseudogene locus. This CDR3 is built from 12 residues. In DNA form, the CDR3 reads TGTGCCAGCAGCAATATGGCTGGCGAGCAGTACTTC. Translated: CASSNMAGEQYF.

The rearrangement uses TRBV4-1 and TRBJ2-1; the D gene is possibly TRBD2 (6 bases). The length of the CDR3 is 16 residues. V shed 1 base and J shed 3 bases, with 13 bases lying between them. Germline V gene sequence: CDR1 MGHRA, CDR2 YSYEKL. CDR3 amino acids: CASSQVPAGYYNEQFF. The DNA for the CDR3 is TGCGCCAGCAGCCAAGTTCCAGCGGGCTACTACAATGAGCAGTTCTTC.

This clone was counted only a few times. The gene calls are TRBV9 and TRBJ2-7, with D perhaps matching TRBD1 (6 bases). V lost 4 bases, J lost 0 bases, and 17 bases lay in between. CDR3 length: 16 amino acids. The germline CDR1 and CDR2 sequences are SGDLS and YYNGEE. The CDR3 DNA reads TGTGCCAGCAGCTACAATCCGGGACAAAGCTCCTACGAGCAGTACTTC. As protein: CASSYNPGQSSYEQYF.

This clone was observed once. The rearrangement uses TRBV29-1 and TRBJ1-4; TRBD1 matches at 8 bases. Looked up from germline, CDR1 is SQVTM and CDR2 is ANQGSEA. The CDR3 totals 14 residues. Trimming at V came to 7 bases and at J to 5 bases, leaving 9 bases not matched to a gene. Here the CDR3 DNA reads TGCAGCGCCCTGGACAGGGAGTTGAATGAAAAACTGTTTTTT. Protein product: CSALDRELNEKLFF.